Below, 6 T cell receptor beta chains from the same sample are listed, as sequenced in a study of blood T cell repertoires in COVID-19. Some clones are missing from TCRdb's copy, which holds only in-frame ones; the method was immunoSEQ multiplex PCR. Of around 70,000 clones listed, 88% are singletons. Sequencing used peripheral blood. The receptors shown here come from a human donor in a cohort sampled during active COVID-19.

The CDR3 spells CATSDGMTGGYTF. CDR3 DNA: TGTGCCACCAGTGATGGGATGACAGGAGGCTACACCTTC. The gene calls are TRBV24-1 and TRBJ1-2; perhaps TRBD1 as D (6 bases). Per germline, CDR1 KGHDR and CDR2 SFDVKD. The CDR3 runs 13 residues. The V gene lost 3 bases and the J gene lost 8 bases, with 12 bases spanning the gap.

The rearrangement joins TRBV4-2 to TRBJ2-7; 8 nucleotides match TRBD1. Per germline, CDR1 LGHNA and CDR2 YNFKEQ. CDR3 length: 16 residues. The V and J ends lost 0 bases and 4 bases, in that order; junction bases with no gene match: 8. CDR3 in amino acids: CASSQDIGQGAYEQYF. The CDR3 DNA reads as TGTGCCAGCAGCCAAGATATTGGGCAGGGGGCGTACGAGCAGTACTTC.

The V gene is TRBV19, the J gene TRBJ1-4; D remains ambiguous. Germline V gene data show CDR1 as LNHDA and CDR2 as SQIVND (reference sequence). The length of the CDR3 is 15 residues. Trimming removed 2 bases at V and 0 bases at J, with 7 bases between. The CDR3 spells CASSILAATNEKLFF. The CDR3 nucleotides are TGTGCCAGTAGTATATTGGCAGCAACTAATGAAAAACTGTTTTTT.

This sequence joins TRBV2 and TRBJ2-5; 8 nucleotides agree with TRBD2. CDR1 SNHLY and CDR2 FYNNEI come from the germline V gene. The length of the CDR3 is 14 residues. J was trimmed by 2 bases and V by 4 bases; bases with no gene match: 3. The CDR3 loop reads CASSAVAGQETQYF. The CDR3 DNA sequence: TGTGCCAGCAGTGCGGTAGCGGGGCAAGAGACCCAGTACTTC. The full variable domain, its missing parts supplied by reference TRBV2 and TRBJ2-5, is EPEVTQTPSHQVTQMGQEVILRCVPISNHLYFYWYRQILGQKVEFLVSFYNNEISEKSEIFDDQFSVERPDGSNFTLKIRSTKLEDSAMYFCASSAVAGQETQYFGPGTRLLVL.

The chain uses TRBV2 and TRBJ2-1; D perhaps matches TRBD2 (5 bases). CDR3 length: 15 amino acids. V shed 6 bases and J shed 1 base, with 13 bases lying between them. Germline lookup yields CDR1 SNHLY and CDR2 FYNNEI. CDR3 region: CASRRETLSYNEQFF. CDR3 DNA sequence: TGTGCCAGCAGGAGGGAGACACTTTCCTACAATGAGCAGTTCTTC.

J is TRBJ2-5 and V is TRBV5-6; 7 bases align to TRBD1. The CDR3 loop spans 14 amino acids. Trimming took 3 bases from V and 3 from J; bases not matched to a gene: 5. Germline V gene lookup returns CDR1 SGHDT and CDR2 YYEEEE. CDR3 DNA: TGTGCCAGCAGCTCTAACAGGGGTAAAGAGACCCAGTACTTC. Protein sequence: CASSSNRGKETQYF.